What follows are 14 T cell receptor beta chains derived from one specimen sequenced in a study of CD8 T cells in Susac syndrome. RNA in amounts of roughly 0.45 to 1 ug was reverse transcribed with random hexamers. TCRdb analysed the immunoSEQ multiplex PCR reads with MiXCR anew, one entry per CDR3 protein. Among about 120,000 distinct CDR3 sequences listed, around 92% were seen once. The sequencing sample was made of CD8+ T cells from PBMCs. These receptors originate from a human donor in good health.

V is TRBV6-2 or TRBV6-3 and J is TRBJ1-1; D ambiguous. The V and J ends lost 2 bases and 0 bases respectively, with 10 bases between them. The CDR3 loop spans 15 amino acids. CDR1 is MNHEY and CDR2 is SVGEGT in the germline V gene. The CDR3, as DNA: TGTGCCAGCAGTTACCATGGGGTTATGAACACTGAAGCTTTCTTT. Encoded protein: CASSYHGVMNTEAFF.

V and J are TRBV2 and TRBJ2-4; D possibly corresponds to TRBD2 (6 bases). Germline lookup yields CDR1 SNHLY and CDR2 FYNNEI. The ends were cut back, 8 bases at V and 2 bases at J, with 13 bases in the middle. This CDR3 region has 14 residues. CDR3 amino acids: CASRGAGTKNIQYF. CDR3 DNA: TGTGCCAGCCGAGGGGCGGGAACCAAAAACATTCAGTACTTC.

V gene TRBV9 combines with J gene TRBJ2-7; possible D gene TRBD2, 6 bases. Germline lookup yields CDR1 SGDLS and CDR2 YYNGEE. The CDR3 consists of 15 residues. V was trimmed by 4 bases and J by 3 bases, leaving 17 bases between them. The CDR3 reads CASSPTGALNYEQYF. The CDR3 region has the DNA TGTGCCAGCAGCCCTACGGGAGCCCTCAACTACGAGCAGTACTTC.

CDR3 protein: CAISAPGGTGELFF. The CDR3 DNA reads as TGTGCCATCAGTGCACCGGGGGGGACCGGGGAGCTGTTTTTT. J is TRBJ2-2 and V is TRBV10-3; 8 nucleotides line up with TRBD2. The trim removed 4 bases at V and 5 bases at J, leaving 3 bases unmatched. This CDR3 region has 14 residues. Germline values: CDR1 ENHRY, CDR2 SYGVKD.

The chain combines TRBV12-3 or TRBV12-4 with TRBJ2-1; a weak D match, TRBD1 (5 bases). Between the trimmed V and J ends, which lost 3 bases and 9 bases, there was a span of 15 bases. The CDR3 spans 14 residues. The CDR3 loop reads CASSFSGGQGEQFF. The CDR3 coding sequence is TGTGCCAGCAGTTTCTCCGGTGGGCAGGGTGAGCAGTTCTTC.

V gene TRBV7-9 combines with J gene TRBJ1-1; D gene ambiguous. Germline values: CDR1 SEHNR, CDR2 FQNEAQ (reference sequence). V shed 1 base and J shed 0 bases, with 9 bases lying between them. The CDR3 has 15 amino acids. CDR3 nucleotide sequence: TGTGCCAGCAGCTTAGTTGGAGGGCTGAACACTGAAGCTTTCTTT. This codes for CASSLVGGLNTEAFF.

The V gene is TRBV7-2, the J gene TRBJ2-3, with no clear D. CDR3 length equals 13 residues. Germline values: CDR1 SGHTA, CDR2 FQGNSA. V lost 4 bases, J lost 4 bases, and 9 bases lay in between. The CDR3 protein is CASSYGRSDTQYF. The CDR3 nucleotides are TGTGCCAGCAGCTACGGACGGTCAGATACGCAGTATTTT.

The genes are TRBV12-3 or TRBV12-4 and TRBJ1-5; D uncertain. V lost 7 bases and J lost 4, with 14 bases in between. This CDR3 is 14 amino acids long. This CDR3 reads CASTARIRNQPQHF. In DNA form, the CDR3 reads TGTGCCAGCACCGCGCGGATTAGGAATCAGCCCCAGCATTTT.

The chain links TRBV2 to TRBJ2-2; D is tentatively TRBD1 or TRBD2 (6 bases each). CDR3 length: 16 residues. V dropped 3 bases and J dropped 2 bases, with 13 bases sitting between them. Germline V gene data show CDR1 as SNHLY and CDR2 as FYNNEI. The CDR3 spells CASSDTVGGNTGELFF. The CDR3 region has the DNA TGTGCCAGCAGTGACACGGTGGGGGGCAACACCGGGGAGCTGTTTTTT.

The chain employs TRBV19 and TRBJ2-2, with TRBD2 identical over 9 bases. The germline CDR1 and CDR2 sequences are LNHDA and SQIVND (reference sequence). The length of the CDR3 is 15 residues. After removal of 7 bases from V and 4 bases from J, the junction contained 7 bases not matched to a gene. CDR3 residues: CASKLAGGLTGELFF. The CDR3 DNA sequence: TGTGCCAGTAAACTGGCGGGGGGGCTCACCGGGGAGCTGTTTTTT.

This CDR3 is CASSLAPGQGTGELFF. The DNA for the CDR3 is TGCGCCAGCAGCTTGGCGCCGGGACAGGGAACCGGGGAGCTGTTTTTT. The genes are TRBV5-1 and TRBJ2-2; the match to TRBD1 covers 9 bases. V was clipped by 0 bases and J by 5 bases; unmatched bases: 5. The CDR3 has 16 amino acids. Germline V gene sequence: CDR1 SGHRS, CDR2 YFSETQ.

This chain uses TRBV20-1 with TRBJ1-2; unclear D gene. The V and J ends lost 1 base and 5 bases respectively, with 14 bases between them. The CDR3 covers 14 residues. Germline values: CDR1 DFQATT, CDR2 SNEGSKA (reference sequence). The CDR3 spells CSARGGWGWYGYTF. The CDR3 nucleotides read TGCAGTGCTAGAGGAGGTTGGGGATGGTATGGCTACACCTTC.

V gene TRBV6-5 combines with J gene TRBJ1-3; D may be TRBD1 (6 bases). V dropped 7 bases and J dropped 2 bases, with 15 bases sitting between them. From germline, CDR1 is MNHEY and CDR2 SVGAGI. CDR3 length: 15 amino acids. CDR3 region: CASKKAGTPGNTIYF. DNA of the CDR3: TGTGCCAGCAAAAAAGCGGGGACACCTGGAAACACCATATATTTT.

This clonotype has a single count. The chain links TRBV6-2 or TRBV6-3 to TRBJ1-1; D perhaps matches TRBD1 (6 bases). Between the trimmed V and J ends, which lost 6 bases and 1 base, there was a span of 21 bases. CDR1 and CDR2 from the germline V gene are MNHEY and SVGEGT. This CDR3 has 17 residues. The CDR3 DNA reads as TGTGCCAGCAGCCCCGTCAAATCTAGGACAGCGAACACTGAAGCTTTCTTT. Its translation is CASSPVKSRTANTEAFF.